This TCR beta chain was sequenced for a study of neurological immune-mediated disorders. This clonotype was detected ten times or more. Synthesis of cDNA was accomplished via 5'RACE employing 10-nucleotide random UMIs. TCRdb recomputed calls from the 5' RACE reads with MiXCR, one row per CDR3 protein. The repertoire consists of 30,000 or so distinct CDR3 sequences, with around 4% occurring once and the leading ten covering 25%. The CDR3 spans 14 residues. Trimming left V 0 bases short and J 5 bases short, with 12 bases between. CDR1 is SGHRS, CDR2 YFSETQ, per germline. The genes are TRBV5-1 and TRBJ2-7, with a tentative D call TRBD1 (6 bases). The origin of this receptor is a woman in her thirties or forties in good health. Specimen: CD4+ T cells from blood. The CDR3 loop is CASSLDVRGNEQYF. CDR3 nucleotides: TGCGCCAGCAGCTTGGATGTCAGGGGCAACGAGCAGTACTTC.